Listed below are T cell receptor beta chains from one sample, sequenced in a study of T cells in Graves' hyperthyroidism and ophthalmopathy. From the multiplex PCR reads, TCRdb called clonotypes with MiXCR, one entry per CDR3 protein. The profile covers 730,000 or so distinct CDR3 sequences, with approximately 18% appearing a single time and 15% to 20% taken by the ten largest. Source material: blood. The source of these receptors is a woman between 50 and 59 years old with Graves' hyperthyroidism that later progressed to Graves' ophthalmopathy. Both conserved end residues are part of each CDR3. D genes are given only for firm matches. The size entry is marked missing in some rows and otherwise reads once, few, many or a size class.

V gene: TRBV20-1; J gene: TRBJ1-2; clone size: few; D gene: NA; CDR3 protein: CSAPDGTSNYGYTF; CDR3 DNA: TGCAGTGCCCCCGACGGCACTTCTAACTATGGCTACACCTTC
V gene: TRBV27; J gene: TRBJ1-2; clone size: NA; D gene: NA; CDR3 protein: CASSLAGREGYTF; CDR3 DNA: TGTGCCAGCAGTTTGGCGGGCAGGGAAGGCTACACCTTC
V gene: TRBV15; J gene: TRBJ1-4; clone size: NA; D gene: NA; CDR3 protein: CATSRGYTTNEKLFF; CDR3 DNA: TGTGCCACCAGCAGAGGATATACAACTAATGAAAAACTGTTTTTT
V gene: TRBV27; J gene: TRBJ2-2; clone size: NA; D gene: NA; CDR3 protein: CASSFLRTGRGGELFF; CDR3 DNA: TGTGCCAGCAGTTTTCTTAGGACCGGGAGAGGCGGGGAGCTGTTTTTT
V gene: TRBV12-3/TRBV12-4; J gene: TRBJ2-6; clone size: NA; D gene: NA; CDR3 protein: CASRKTGPGANVLTF; CDR3 DNA: TGTGCCAGCAGGAAAACAGGCCCTGGGGCCAACGTCCTGACTTTC
V gene: TRBV19; J gene: TRBJ1-2; clone size: NA; D gene: NA; CDR3 protein: CASSRRDYGYTF; CDR3 DNA: TGTGCCAGTAGCCGTCGCGACTATGGCTACACCTTC
V gene: TRBV6-6; J gene: TRBJ1-2; clone size: few; D gene: TRBD1; CDR3 protein: CASSYLAGQGKAGYTF; CDR3 DNA: TGTGCCAGCAGTTACCTGGCGGGACAGGGGAAGGCTGGCTACACCTTC
V gene: TRBV14; J gene: TRBJ2-3; clone size: few; D gene: NA; CDR3 protein: CASSNGEPIDTQYF; CDR3 DNA: TGTGCCAGCAGTAACGGGGAACCAATAGATACGCAGTATTTT
V gene: TRBV27; J gene: TRBJ1-6; clone size: NA; D gene: TRBD1; CDR3 protein: CASSLWVTGDYNSPLHF; CDR3 DNA: TGTGCCAGCAGTTTATGGGTCACAGGGGATTATAATTCACCCCTCCACTTT
V gene: TRBV19; J gene: TRBJ2-1; clone size: few; D gene: NA; CDR3 protein: CASSGLEYNEQFF; CDR3 DNA: TGTGCCAGTAGTGGGCTAGAATACAATGAGCAGTTCTTC
V gene: TRBV20-1; J gene: TRBJ2-7; clone size: many; D gene: NA; CDR3 protein: CSAYPKPYEQYF; CDR3 DNA: TGCAGCGCTTATCCGAAGCCCTACGAGCAGTACTTC
V gene: TRBV6-5; J gene: TRBJ1-1; clone size: many; D gene: NA; CDR3 protein: CASSYLVGTEAFF; CDR3 DNA: TGTGCCAGCAGTTACCTGGTGGGCACTGAAGCTTTCTTT
V gene: TRBV20-1; J gene: TRBJ2-3; clone size: many; D gene: NA; CDR3 protein: CSALQDSTDTQYF; CDR3 DNA: TGCAGTGCCCTCCAGGACAGCACAGATACGCAGTATTTT
V gene: TRBV25-1; J gene: TRBJ1-5; clone size: NA; D gene: NA; CDR3 protein: CASRAADNRQPQHF; CDR3 DNA: TGTGCCAGCAGAGCGGCAGACAATCGTCAGCCCCAGCATTTT
V gene: TRBV11-2; J gene: TRBJ2-3; clone size: many; D gene: NA; CDR3 protein: CASSGPRDSPSLLQYF; CDR3 DNA: TGTGCCAGCAGCGGTCCTCGGGACTCCCCGTCATTATTGCAGTATTTT
V gene: TRBV6-1; J gene: TRBJ2-2; clone size: many; D gene: NA; CDR3 protein: CASSADASVRITGELFF; CDR3 DNA: TGTGCCAGCAGTGCAGACGCTAGTGTGCGGATCACCGGGGAGCTGTTTTTT
V gene: TRBV28; J gene: TRBJ1-4; clone size: many; D gene: NA; CDR3 protein: CASSRGSGTLYEKLFF; CDR3 DNA: TGTGCCAGCAGTCGGGGCTCCGGGACACTTTATGAAAAACTGTTTTTT
V gene: TRBV15; J gene: TRBJ1-4; clone size: few; D gene: NA; CDR3 protein: CATSRVGGASPNEKLFF; CDR3 DNA: TGTGCCACCAGCAGAGTTGGGGGGGCCTCGCCTAATGAAAAACTGTTTTTT
V gene: TRBV24-1; J gene: TRBJ1-1; clone size: NA; D gene: TRBD1; CDR3 protein: CATSEGTDPNTEAFF; CDR3 DNA: TGTGCCACCAGTGAAGGGACAGATCCGAACACTGAAGCTTTCTTT
V gene: TRBV6-1; J gene: TRBJ2-7; clone size: NA; D gene: TRBD2; CDR3 protein: CASSGFGLATSYEQYF; CDR3 DNA: TGTGCCAGCAGTGGATTCGGACTAGCGACTTCCTACGAGCAGTACTTC
V gene: TRBV9; J gene: TRBJ2-1; clone size: NA; D gene: NA; CDR3 protein: CASSVEPYNEQFF; CDR3 DNA: TGTGCCAGCAGCGTAGAGCCTTACAATGAGCAGTTCTTC
V gene: TRBV10-2; J gene: TRBJ2-3; clone size: NA; D gene: NA; CDR3 protein: CASSEWGTDTQYF; CDR3 DNA: TGCGCCAGCAGTGAGTGGGGGACAGATACGCAGTATTTT
V gene: TRBV5-1; J gene: TRBJ2-5; clone size: NA; D gene: TRBD1; CDR3 protein: CASSTPGQQETQYF; CDR3 DNA: TGCGCCAGCAGCACCCCGGGACAGCAAGAGACCCAGTACTTC
V gene: TRBV30; J gene: TRBJ1-3; clone size: NA; D gene: TRBD1; CDR3 protein: CAWSVRVDRASGNTIYF; CDR3 DNA: TGTGCCTGGAGTGTACGGGTAGACAGGGCCTCTGGAAACACCATATATTTT
V gene: TRBV9; J gene: TRBJ2-3; clone size: NA; D gene: NA; CDR3 protein: CASSVVGGGTDTQYF; CDR3 DNA: TGTGCCAGCAGCGTAGTCGGAGGAGGCACAGATACGCAGTATTTT